Below, 3 T cell receptor beta chains from the same sample are listed, as sequenced in a study of cytomegalovirus exposure and HLA in healthy donors. TCRdb's table, derived via immunoSEQ multiplex PCR, lists solely in-frame clones and lacks some. This sample has around 150,000 clones, with about 86% found just once. Material: PBMCs. The receptors derive from a woman in her late teens or twenties in good health and CMV-seropositive.

This clone was counted a single time. CDR3 in amino acids: CASSLSGVLGGKLFF. The CDR3 nucleotides read TGTGCCAGCAGTTTGTCAGGAGTTCTGGGGGGAAAACTGTTTTTT. The chain links TRBV27 to TRBJ1-4, with D perhaps matching TRBD1 (5 bases). The CDR3 contains 15 residues. Germline CDR1 reads MNHEY; CDR2 reads SMNVEV (reference sequence). Trimming removed 3 bases at V and 10 bases at J, with 18 bases between.

The chain uses TRBV5-1 and TRBJ1-4, with 9 bases lining up with TRBD1. The germline gives CDR1 SGHRS, CDR2 YFSETQ. The CDR3 spans 15 residues. Trimming at V came to 3 bases and at J to 7 bases, leaving 7 bases not matched to a gene. DNA of the CDR3: TGCGCCAGCAGCTGGTCCCGGGACAGGGTTGAAAAACTGTTTTTT. This codes for CASSWSRDRVEKLFF.

This rearrangement joins TRBV2 to TRBJ2-5; TRBD2 agrees at 9 bases. J lost 5 bases, V lost 4 bases, and 8 bases had no gene match. This CDR3 is 15 amino acids long. Germline V gives CDR1 SNHLY, CDR2 FYNNEI. As DNA, the CDR3 is TGTGCCAGCAGTGGGGATAGCGGGGGCCCGGAGACCCAGTACTTC. Translation: CASSGDSGGPETQYF.